Listed below are T cell receptor beta chains from one sample, sequenced in a study of blood T cell repertoires in COVID-19. The assay was immunoSEQ multiplex PCR, and TCRdb's table has in-frame clones only and misses some. The sample lists 210,000 or so clones, around 85% occurring once. Sequencing was performed on peripheral blood. These receptors came from a man over 45 who had recovered from COVID-19. The CDR3 runs from the conserved cysteine through the conserved F or W. The D gene is left open where the match is weak. The size field is filled for only some rows; it gives once, few, many or a size class.

v_call	clone_size	j_call	cdr3_length	d_call	cdr3_aa	cdr3_nt
TRBV6-6	once	TRBJ2-3	14	TRBD1	CASRRDRGGDTQYF	TGTGCCAGCAGAAGGGACAGGGGAGGGGATACGCAGTATTTT
TRBV7-3	.	TRBJ2-1	14	.	CASSLGGPYNEQFF	TGTGCCAGCAGCTTGGGGGGACCCTACAATGAGCAGTTCTTC
TRBV3-1/TRBV3-2	once	TRBJ1-6	14	TRBD1	CASSQGTGDSPLHF	TGTGCCAGCAGCCAAGGGACAGGGGATTCACCCCTCCACTTT
TRBV2	.	TRBJ2-4	17	TRBD1	CASSELGQGAAKNIQYF	TGTGCCAGCAGTGAATTGGGACAGGGGGCTGCCAAAAACATTCAGTACTTC
TRBV6-1	.	TRBJ1-3	15	TRBD1	CASSDPGTGGNTIYF	TGTGCCAGCAGTGACCCCGGGACAGGGGGAAACACCATATATTTT
TRBV5-4	.	TRBJ1-2	14	TRBD1	CASTSDRGLYGYTF	TGTGCCAGCACCTCGGACAGGGGTCTCTATGGCTACACCTTC
TRBV3-1/TRBV3-2	.	TRBJ2-2	16	TRBD1	CASSQLGTGVLGELFF	TGTGCCAGCAGCCAATTAGGGACAGGGGTTTTGGGGGAGCTGTTTTTT
TRBV6-5	.	TRBJ2-3	15	.	CASSSLEGASDTQYF	TGTGCCAGCAGTTCCCTTGAAGGGGCCTCAGATACGCAGTATTTT
TRBV7-7	.	TRBJ2-7	15	TRBD2	CASSLGVAGPYEQYF	TGTGCCAGCAGCTTAGGAGTAGCGGGACCCTACGAGCAGTACTTC
TRBV19	.	TRBJ2-5	16	TRBD2	CASSRRTSGRQETQYF	TGTGCCAGTAGTAGACGGACTAGCGGGAGACAAGAGACCCAGTACTTC
TRBV12-3/TRBV12-4	.	TRBJ2-7	13	TRBD1	CASSFGQGYEQYF	TGTGCCAGCAGTTTCGGACAGGGCTACGAGCAGTACTTC
TRBV7-2	.	TRBJ2-7	15	TRBD2	CASSSGLAGLYEQYF	TGTGCCAGCAGCTCTGGGCTAGCGGGCCTCTACGAGCAGTACTTC
TRBV2	.	TRBJ2-7	14	TRBD1	CASSSDRLSHEQYF	TGTGCCAGCAGTTCGGACAGGCTCAGCCACGAGCAGTACTTC
TRBV19	.	TRBJ1-5	16	.	CASSIGRGRGNQPQHF	TGTGCCAGTAGTATAGGGCGGGGCCGGGGAAATCAGCCCCAGCATTTT
TRBV5-6	.	TRBJ1-1	14	TRBD1	CASSFFQGATEAFF	TGTGCCAGCAGCTTTTTCCAGGGGGCCACTGAAGCTTTCTTT
TRBV27	.	TRBJ2-7	15	TRBD2	CASSLGGTSGYEQYF	TGTGCCAGCAGTTTAGGAGGGACTAGCGGCTACGAGCAGTACTTC
TRBV30	few	TRBJ2-5	11	.	CAWRQRETQYF	TGTGCCTGGAGGCAGAGGGAGACCCAGTACTTC
TRBV5-4	.	TRBJ2-3	16	TRBD2	CASSWGVGAGTDTQYF	TGTGCCAGCAGCTGGGGTGTGGGAGCGGGGACAGATACGCAGTATTTT
TRBV18	.	TRBJ2-6	15	.	CASSSASSGANVLTF	TGTGCCAGCTCATCTGCGAGCTCTGGGGCCAACGTCCTGACTTTC
TRBV4-2	.	TRBJ2-1	16	TRBD2	CASSLGLERDYNEQFF	TGTGCCAGCAGCCTAGGACTTGAGCGGGACTACAATGAGCAGTTCTTC
TRBV3-1/TRBV3-2	once	TRBJ1-6	14	TRBD1	CASSHRDRDSPLHF	TGTGCCAGCAGCCACCGGGACAGAGATTCACCCCTCCACTTT
TRBV18	.	TRBJ2-5	13	TRBD2	CASSLGLEETQYF	TGTGCCAGCTCACTTGGACTAGAGGAGACCCAGTACTTC
TRBV5-1	.	TRBJ1-1	15	.	CASSDHLVLEAEAFF	TGCGCCAGCAGCGACCATCTGGTCTTAGAGGCTGAAGCTTTCTTT
TRBV29-1	.	TRBJ2-3	14	TRBD1	CSVWDRGMADTQYF	TGCAGCGTTTGGGACAGGGGGATGGCAGATACGCAGTATTTT
TRBV11-3	.	TRBJ2-1	15	TRBD2	CASSSGASGINEQFF	TGTGCCAGCAGCTCAGGGGCTAGCGGGATAAATGAGCAGTTCTTC
TRBV7-7	.	TRBJ1-3	14	TRBD1	CASSPDRTGNTIYF	TGTGCCAGCAGTCCGGACAGGACTGGAAACACCATATATTTT
TRBV30	.	TRBJ2-6	16	TRBD1	CAWDTGTGTGANVLTF	TGTGCCTGGGATACCGGGACAGGGACTGGGGCCAACGTCCTGACTTTC
TRBV28	.	TRBJ2-5	14	TRBD1	CASISRGIEETQYF	TGTGCCAGCATCAGCAGGGGGATTGAGGAGACCCAGTACTTC
TRBV19	.	TRBJ2-2	16	.	CASISDGTLNTGELFF	TGTGCCAGTATCTCAGACGGGACTCTGAACACCGGGGAGCTGTTTTTT
TRBV28	few	TRBJ1-2	14	TRBD1	CASRISGTGHGYTF	TGTGCCAGCCGTATCTCCGGGACAGGGCATGGCTACACCTTC
TRBV28	.	TRBJ2-2	14	.	CASRREVEVGELFF	TGTGCCAGCAGGAGGGAAGTAGAGGTCGGGGAGCTGTTTTTT
TRBV7-3	.	TRBJ2-1	19	TRBD1	CASSLTGTGGSGSYNEQFF	TGTGCCAGCAGCTTAACTGGGACAGGGGGCTCCGGTTCCTACAATGAGCAGTTCTTC
TRBV19	few	TRBJ2-1	14	.	CASSIDRADNEQFF	TGTGCCAGTAGTATAGACCGAGCGGACAATGAGCAGTTCTTC
TRBV28	few	TRBJ2-1	13	TRBD1	CASRETGGSEQFF	TGTGCCAGCAGAGAGACAGGGGGCAGTGAGCAGTTCTTC
TRBV11-2	.	TRBJ2-3	14	TRBD2	CASERDGITDTQYF	TGTGCCAGCGAGCGGGATGGGATCACAGATACGCAGTATTTT
TRBV7-9	once	TRBJ2-7	15	.	CASSLVGSGSDEQYF	TGTGCCAGCAGCTTAGTAGGTTCGGGTTCCGACGAGCAGTACTTC
TRBV6-2/TRBV6-3	.	TRBJ2-4	16	TRBD2	CASSSGGDLAKNIQYF	TGTGCCAGCAGTTCTGGGGGGGACCTAGCCAAAAACATTCAGTACTTC
TRBV27	.	TRBJ1-2	16	.	CASSRRQATANYGYTF	TGTGCCAGCAGTAGGAGACAGGCTACAGCTAACTATGGCTACACCTTC
TRBV12-1	.	TRBJ2-1	17	.	CASSPGYLKRGYNEQFF	TGTGCCAGCAGCCCGGGGTATTTGAAGCGGGGGTACAATGAGCAGTTCTTC
TRBV21-1	.	TRBJ1-2	13	.	CATPGQIVGGYTF	TGTGCCACACCGGGACAGATAGTGGGTGGCTACACCTTC
TRBV3-1/TRBV3-2	.	TRBJ2-1	14	.	CASSQDLGSNEQFF	TGTGCCAGCAGCCAAGATCTTGGGAGCAATGAGCAGTTCTTC
TRBV6-4	.	TRBJ1-1	14	.	CASSMVGGNTEAFF	TGTGCCAGCAGTATGGTCGGGGGGAACACTGAAGCTTTCTTT
TRBV4-1	.	TRBJ1-6	15	.	CASSQEGRDNSPLHF	TGCGCCAGCAGCCAAGAGGGCAGGGATAATTCACCCCTCCACTTT
TRBV2	.	TRBJ2-5	11	.	CASSETLTQYF	TGTGCCAGCAGCGAAACGCTAACCCAGTACTTC
TRBV4-1	.	TRBJ2-1	14	.	CASSLGRMLNEQFF	TGCGCCAGCAGCCTGGGGCGGATGCTGAATGAGCAGTTCTTC
TRBV7-9	once	TRBJ2-5	16	.	CASSLGFRGGQETQYF	TGTGCCAGCAGCTTGGGTTTCAGGGGTGGCCAAGAGACCCAGTACTTC
TRBV6-1	many	TRBJ2-1	16	TRBD2	CASSELKGLEGNEQFF	TGTGCCAGCAGTGAACTCAAGGGACTAGAGGGCAATGAGCAGTTCTTC
TRBV5-1	.	TRBJ2-3	15	.	CASSLGTPSTDTQYF	TGCGCCAGCAGCCTCGGGACTCCTAGCACAGATACGCAGTATTTT
TRBV18	once	TRBJ1-1	15	.	CASSHEVSLYTEAFF	TGTGCCAGCTCCCACGAGGTCAGTCTTTACACTGAAGCTTTCTTT
TRBV18	.	TRBJ1-6	14	TRBD1	CASSPGQITSPLHF	TGTGCCAGCTCACCGGGACAGATTACTTCACCCCTCCACTTT